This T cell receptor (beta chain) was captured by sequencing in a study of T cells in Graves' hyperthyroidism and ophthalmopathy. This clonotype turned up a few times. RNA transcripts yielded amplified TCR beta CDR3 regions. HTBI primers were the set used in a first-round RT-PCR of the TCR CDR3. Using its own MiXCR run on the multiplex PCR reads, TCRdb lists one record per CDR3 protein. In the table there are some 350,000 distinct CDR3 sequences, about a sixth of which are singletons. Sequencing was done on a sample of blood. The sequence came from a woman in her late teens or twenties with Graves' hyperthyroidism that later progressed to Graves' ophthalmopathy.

CDR3 loop: CASGSLQGAHEKLFF. CDR3 bases: TGTGCCAGCGGAAGCTTACAGGGGGCGCATGAAAAACTGTTTTTT. The chain couples TRBV28 to TRBJ1-4; 9 bases align to TRBD1. Germline values: CDR1 MDHEN, CDR2 SYDVKM. V was pared by 8 bases and J by 6 bases, with 10 bases of the junction left unmatched. The CDR3 is made up of 15 amino acids.